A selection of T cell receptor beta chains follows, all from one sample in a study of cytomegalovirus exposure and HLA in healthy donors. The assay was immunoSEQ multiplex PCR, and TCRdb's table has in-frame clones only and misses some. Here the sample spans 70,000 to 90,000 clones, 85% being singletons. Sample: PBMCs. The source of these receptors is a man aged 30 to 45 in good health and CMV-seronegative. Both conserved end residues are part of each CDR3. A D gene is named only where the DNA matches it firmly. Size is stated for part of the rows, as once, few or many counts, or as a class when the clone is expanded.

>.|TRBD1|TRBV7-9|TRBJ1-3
CASSSSIRDRGSGNTIYF
TGTGCCAGCAGCTCCTCGATCCGGGACAGGGGTTCTGGAAACACCATATATTTT
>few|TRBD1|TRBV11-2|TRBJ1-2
CASTSTGGYYGYTF
TGTGCCAGCACGTCTACAGGGGGTTACTATGGCTACACCTTC
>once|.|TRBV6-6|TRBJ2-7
CASRTSSYEQYF
TGTGCCAGCAGAACGAGCTCCTACGAGCAGTACTTC
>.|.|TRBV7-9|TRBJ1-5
CASSLGVGIGNQPQHF
TGTGCCAGCAGCTTAGGGGTCGGGATTGGCAATCAGCCCCAGCATTTT
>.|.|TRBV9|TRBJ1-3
CASSHPLGGDGNTIYF
TGTGCCAGCAGCCACCCCTTAGGAGGGGATGGAAACACCATATATTTT
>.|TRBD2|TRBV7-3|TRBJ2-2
CASSLRREGRAGELFF
TGTGCCAGCAGCTTAAGGCGGGAGGGCCGAGCCGGGGAGCTGTTTTTT
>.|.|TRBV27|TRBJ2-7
CASSLMSSRYEQYF
TGTGCCAGCAGTTTAATGTCGTCCAGATACGAGCAGTACTTC
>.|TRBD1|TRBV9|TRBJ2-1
CASSYHQDRGDNEQFF
TGTGCCAGCAGCTATCATCAGGACAGGGGTGACAATGAGCAGTTCTTC
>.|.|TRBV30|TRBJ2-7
CAWSAGAYYDEQYF
TGTGCCTGGTCCGCAGGGGCATACTACGACGAGCAGTACTTC
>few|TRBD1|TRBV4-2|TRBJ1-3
CASSQGVGQVDNYSGNTIYF
TGTGCCAGCAGCCAAGGGGTCGGACAGGTTGATAATTACTCTGGAAACACCATATATTTT
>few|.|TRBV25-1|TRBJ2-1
CASSGLSYNEQFF
TGTGCCAGCAGTGGGCTTTCCTACAATGAGCAGTTCTTC
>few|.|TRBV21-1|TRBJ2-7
CASSKRTGTTYEQYF
TGTGCCAGCAGCAAACGGACAGGGACGACCTACGAGCAGTACTTC
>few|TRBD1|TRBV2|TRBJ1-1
CASSAQGTNTEAFF
TGTGCCAGCAGTGCACAGGGGACGAACACTGAAGCTTTCTTT
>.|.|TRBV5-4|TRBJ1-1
CASSFPGLSMNTEAFF
TGTGCCAGCAGCTTCCCGGGACTGTCCATGAACACTGAAGCTTTCTTT
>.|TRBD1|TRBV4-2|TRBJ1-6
CASSQEGQPNSPLHF
TGTGCCAGCAGCCAAGAGGGACAGCCTAATTCACCCCTCCACTTT
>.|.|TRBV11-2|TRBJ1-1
CASSFLRGKYTEAFF
TGTGCCAGCAGCTTTTTACGGGGAAAATACACTGAAGCTTTCTTT
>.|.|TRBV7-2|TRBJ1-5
CASSPLQGSTQPQHF
TGTGCCAGCAGCCCCTTACAGGGATCCACTCAGCCCCAGCATTTT
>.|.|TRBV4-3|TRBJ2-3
CASSQEPPGGTQYF
TGCGCCAGCAGCCAAGAACCTCCTGGCGGTACGCAGTATTTT
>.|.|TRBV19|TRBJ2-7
CASSPTGGDFRNEQYF
TGTGCCAGTAGTCCTACCGGCGGGGATTTTAGGAACGAGCAGTACTTC
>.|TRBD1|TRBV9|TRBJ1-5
CASSVEGALQPQHF
TGTGCCAGCAGCGTAGAGGGGGCGCTTCAGCCCCAGCATTTT
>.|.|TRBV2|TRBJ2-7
CASTGAYEQYF
TGTGCCAGCACTGGAGCCTACGAGCAGTACTTC
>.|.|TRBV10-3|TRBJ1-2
CAIRIQGGDHGYTF
TGTGCCATCAGGATCCAGGGTGGAGATCATGGCTACACCTTC
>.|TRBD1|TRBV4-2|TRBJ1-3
CASSQDAGTGLDSAGNTIYF
TGTGCCAGCAGCCAAGATGCGGGGACAGGGTTAGATAGCGCTGGAAACACCATATATTTT
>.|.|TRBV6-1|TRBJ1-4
CASIEGESNEKLFF
TGTGCCAGCATCGAGGGGGAGTCGAATGAAAAACTGTTTTTT
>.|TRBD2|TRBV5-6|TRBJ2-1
CASSPLAGATGDEQFF
TGTGCCAGCAGCCCGCTAGCGGGGGCGACCGGAGATGAGCAGTTCTTC
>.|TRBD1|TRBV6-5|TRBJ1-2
CASSFDSQGVQGYTF
TGTGCCAGCAGCTTTGACAGCCAGGGGGTGCAGGGCTACACCTTC
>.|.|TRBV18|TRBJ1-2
CASSRLQQGTSDTF
TGTGCCAGCTCACGATTACAACAGGGTACGAGTGACACCTTC
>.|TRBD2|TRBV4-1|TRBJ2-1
CASSQERTGGHNEQFF
TGCGCCAGCAGCCAAGAACGGACGGGGGGGCACAATGAGCAGTTCTTC
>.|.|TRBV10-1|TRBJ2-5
CASSEGRGTSPGTQYF
TGCGCCAGCAGTGAGGGCCGCGGGACGTCCCCGGGGACCCAGTACTTC
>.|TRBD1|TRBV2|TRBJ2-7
CASSERWGQGAYEQYF
TGTGCCAGCAGTGAACGGTGGGGACAGGGGGCTTACGAGCAGTACTTC
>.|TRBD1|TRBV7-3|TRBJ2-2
CASSFTGTVNTGELFF
TGTGCCAGCAGCTTCACCGGGACAGTGAACACCGGGGAGCTGTTTTTT
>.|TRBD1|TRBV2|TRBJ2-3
CASRDRLRADTQYF
TGTGCCAGCAGGGACAGGTTAAGGGCAGATACGCAGTATTTT
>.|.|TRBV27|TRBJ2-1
CASSLYGVANEQFF
TGTGCCAGCTCCCTTTACGGGGTCGCCAATGAGCAGTTCTTC
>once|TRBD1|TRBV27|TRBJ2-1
CASRPGGQGYNEQFF
TGTGCCAGCAGGCCCGGGGGACAGGGCTACAATGAGCAGTTCTTC
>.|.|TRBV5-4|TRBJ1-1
CASSSAGGEAFF
TGTGCCAGCAGCTCCGCCGGGGGTGAAGCTTTCTTT
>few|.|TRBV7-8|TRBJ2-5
CASSSTGNGWETQYF
TGTGCCAGCAGCTCAACAGGGAATGGGTGGGAGACCCAGTACTTC
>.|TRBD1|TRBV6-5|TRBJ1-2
CASSNTGGWYGYTF
TGTGCCAGCAGTAACACAGGGGGCTGGTATGGCTACACCTTC
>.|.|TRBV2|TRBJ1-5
CASRVRSSNQPQHF
TGTGCCAGCAGAGTAAGGAGTAGCAATCAGCCCCAGCATTTT
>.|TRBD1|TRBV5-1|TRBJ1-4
CASSAGEGAWEKLFF
TGCGCCAGCAGCGCCGGAGAGGGGGCTTGGGAAAAACTGTTTTTT
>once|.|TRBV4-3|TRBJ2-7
CASSPRTADYEQYF
TGCGCCAGCAGCCCGCGGACAGCAGACTACGAGCAGTACTTC
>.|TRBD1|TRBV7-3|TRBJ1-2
CASSLTGGQGFGYTF
TGTGCCAGCAGCTTAACAGGGGGACAGGGTTTTGGCTACACCTTC
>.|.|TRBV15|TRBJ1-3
CATSRGDTGSGNTIYF
TGTGCCACCAGCAGGGGGGACACGGGCTCTGGAAACACCATATATTTT
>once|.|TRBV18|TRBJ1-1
CASSREEMNAEAFF
TGTGCCAGCTCACGTGAAGAGATGAACGCTGAAGCTTTCTTT
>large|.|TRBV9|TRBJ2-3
CASSANLKDTQYF
TGTGCCAGCAGCGCTAACCTAAAAGATACGCAGTATTTT